This T cell receptor beta chain was captured in a study of cytomegalovirus exposure and HLA in healthy donors (dated by TCRdb to about 2017). Regarding the complete study: An earlier analysis of some 550 of the donors reported 250 to 350 Gb of sequence data and some 120 million unique TCR beta sequences from 150 million to 200 million T cells. About 300 gigabases of sequencing data and tens of millions of unique TCR sequences made up an early release that covered around 640 HLA-typed donors. Among the roughly 410 genotyped donors, approximately 76% belonged to the genetic ancestry cluster associated with self-reported Caucasian donors. The study aimed to test whether cataloging public T cell receptors could reveal signatures of past pathogen exposure. Using immunosequencing, the study profiled T cell repertoires from some 670 subjects and related those repertoires to cytomegalovirus serostatus. In addition to the first cohort of 650 to 750 subjects, a separate validation cohort of approximately 130 different subjects was used. High-throughput TCR immunosequencing, statistical association of individual TCRs with disease status, and machine learning were combined to predict cytomegalovirus infection status. In a later analysis, previously published TCR beta repertoires from 550 to 750 donors were re-analyzed and high-resolution HLA genotyping was added so that TCR occurrence patterns could be studied. Rather than using new phenotypic data, the later analysis identified candidate immune exposures from TCR beta sequences and from how often those sequences occurred across donors. An earlier analysis of some 500 of the donors used high-throughput TCR beta sequencing to judge whether each TCR beta V gene segment behaved as functional or pseudogenic. Donor age, sex, ethnicity and CMV serostatus were compiled together with the repertoire data. In a later genetic analysis, genome-wide SNP genotypes for about three fifths of the roughly 670 donors were used, and that subset was treated as a discovery cohort. All discovery cohort repertoires had been generated using a single sequencing platform. HLA typing covered class I and class II loci at four-digit resolution. The number of donors typed differed by locus, with about 629-630 for A, B, C, DRB1 and DQB1, around 520 for DQA1, 606 for DPA1, and 400 to 490 for DPB1. Because of strong linkage in the cohort, roughly 5 DR-DQ haplotypes were treated as single units for association and clustering. Among 300 to 500 genotyped donors of the cohort, an average of roughly 230,000 unique TCR beta nucleotide sequences was sequenced per donor, of which about 19% were non-productive. Overall study outcomes, separate from this receptor: Broadly in line with IMGT annotations, most TCR beta V segments showed up in productive rearrangements about 87% or about 30% of the time in an earlier analysis of 587 of the donors. Because counts were too low, 15 or so rarely observed V segments, including chromosome 9 orphons, were excluded from the earlier analysis of several hundred of the donors. In a later analysis, HLA-associated TCR beta chains showed more clonal expansion and lower generation probabilities than non-associated chains that were equally common. In a later analysis, 16,951 TCR beta sequences were associated with specific HLA alleles at a false discovery rate of 0.05. A further reported finding was that TCR beta sequences accurately predicted the HLA-A and HLA-B alleles for most subjects in the first cohort. According to a later analysis, TCR association rates differed among HLA loci, with DRB1 alleles showing the most associated TCRs and HLA-C alleles showing the fewest. The authors suggested that the approach could potentially be extended to other disease states and immunological phenotypes. CMV serostatus was the only immune exposure information available for the cohort. Because HLA typing was unavailable for some donors at each locus, only the typed subset was used in association tests. A later analysis reported that several top co-occurrence clusters appeared linked to parvovirus B19, influenza, CMV and Epstein-Barr virus. Cytomegalovirus status was reported to be diagnosed by the classifier with high specificity and sensitivity in both the original and validation cohorts. The cohort was sequenced for TCR beta chains only, and without alpha or paired-chain data the features that could be detected were limited. V-gene and J-gene trimming of TCR beta chains was associated with a missense DCLRE1C variant in a later genetic analysis, and the association was replicated in an independent cohort. Roughly uniform sequencing depth across donors was assumed in presence/absence analyses, although this assumption may not hold. According to a later analysis, most CMV-associated TCR beta chains appeared to be HLA-restricted, and the HLA associations seemed to be driven largely by CMV exposure. Linkage disequilibrium might explain the correlated functional status among segregating V segments, but an unknown experimental factor could not be excluded. In the study, approximately 160 TCR beta chains were listed as associated with cytomegalovirus. In vitro tests confirmed that three of the cytomegalovirus-associated TCR beta chains recognize cytomegalovirus antigens. Some IMGT-functional V segments, including TRBV6-2 and TRBV6-3, could not be told apart with the 87-base-pair reads, so those segments were excluded. A cluster of highly shared sequence variants was judged likely to represent a technical artifact of the sequencing pipeline. Strong co-occurrence of HLA alleles, especially DR and DQ, made assigning TCR associations to individual alleles difficult. Most TCR sequences were seen in very few donors, while some public TCRs were found in many individuals. Compared with the approximately 670-donor mean, donors in an Asian-associated ancestry cluster had fewer N-insertions in productive TCRs, according to a later genetic analysis.

Library prep was done by the immunoSEQ multiplex PCR assay. For the multiplex PCR, a mixture combining 60 forward primers for TCR Vbeta segments and 13 reverse primers for TCR Jbeta segments was used. The CDR3 region of rearranged TCR beta genes was amplified from genomic DNA with a multiplex PCR assay. Amplified TCR beta libraries were sequenced as 87-base-pair reads on the Illumina HiSeq System. The original pipeline was this. A later analysis counted about 82 million unique TCR beta chains across the 640 or so repertoires, and around 12 million of these chains were shared by at least two donors. Raw reads were error-corrected and collapsed into unique sequences with a nearest-neighbor algorithm that merged closely related sequences to remove PCR and sequencing errors. Alignment of CDR3 sequences to IMGT reference sequences was used to assign V, D and J gene segments. For a sequence to be retained, a match of at least six nucleotides to both a V gene segment and a J gene segment was required. Rearrangements were classified as productive when the CDR3 lacked stop codons and remained in frame with V and J, and all other rearrangements were classified as non-productive. Following IMGT convention, CDR3 was defined as the stretch from the second conserved V-encoded cysteine to the conserved J-encoded phenylalanine. Sequences without an unambiguous match to a single V gene segment were excluded from the earlier analysis of approximately 600 of the donors. An earlier analysis of a few hundred of the donors classified V segments as functional when productive rearrangements were above 56.7% and as segregating when the standard deviation between donors was above 5%. To diagnose cytomegalovirus status from the catalog of TCR beta chain sequences, a statistical classification framework was built. A later analysis assigned V and J genes by comparing TCR nucleotide sequences with IMGT/GENE-DB human TR gene sequences. The TCRdist pipeline was used in a later analysis to assign CDR3 sequences and most-parsimonious VDJ recombination scenarios. In a later analysis, every TCR beta chain was defined by the combination of its CDR3 amino acid sequence and its V-gene family, and reads without a unique V-gene family were dropped. To address suspected cross-contamination and a sequencing artifact, a later analysis removed several hundred highly shared, low-generation-probability nucleotide sequences. A later analysis calculated a clonal expansion index for each public chain from normalized within-repertoire ranks of inferred template counts. In a later analysis, generation probabilities were computed with a VDJ recombination model fitted to out-of-frame rearrangements, and the resulting probabilities were checked against IGoR. In a later analysis, hypergeometric tests were used to score TCR-TCR, TCR-HLA and TCR-CMV co-occurrence, with a repertoire-size bias correction applied to TCR pairs. In a later analysis, false discovery rates were estimated by permuting HLA or CMV assignments 20 times. A later analysis grouped co-occurring TCRs with DBSCAN, adding TCRdist sequence similarity when clustering within HLA-allele-positive subsets. Repertoires with fewer than 30,000 or more than 120,000 public chains, plus five repertoires with anomalous nucleotide sharing, were excluded from co-occurrence clustering. The table comes from immuneACCESS by way of TCRdb, which keeps in-frame sequences with V and J called. Part of the clones is missing from these tables; in studies checked, under half for an unresolved V gene and the rest for unknown reasons. D and trimming come from the DNA, and the V and J calls and clone size come from that table. The sample table shows around 110,000 clones, and around two thirds are seen once. The leading ten clones occupy approximately 8.5% of the sample.

The cohort was made up of hundreds of healthy bone marrow donors. All cohort members were sampled while nominally healthy, although unrecorded immune exposures were likely present. The donor was CMV seropositive and belonged to the group of 270 or so seropositive cohort members. Each donor provided a peripheral blood sample, and peripheral blood mononuclear cells were used for TCR beta sequencing. Genomic DNA extraction from the blood cell samples was performed with the Qiagen DNeasy Blood Extraction Kit. CDR1 and CDR2 (SEHNR, FQNEAQ) derive from the germline V gene (reference sequence). The V end loses 6 bases and the J end loses 3 bases, and a stretch of 23 bases separates them. Counted from cysteine to phenylalanine, this CDR3 has 17 amino acids. This entry keeps only the CDR3 DNA: 51 bases, framed from base 1. Concerning this clone: The target of this receptor is not known. Base qualities were left out, and no much larger clone turns up one base away.

The specimen sequenced was PBMCs. This receptor was identified in a woman aged 40 to 55 in good health and CMV-seropositive. This receptor chain uses TRBV7-9 and TRBJ1-1; a tentative D match to TRBD1 spans 5 bases. The CDR3 region has the sequence CASSPAPSWGSDTEAFF. The DNA is TGTGCCAGCAGTCCCGCCCCAAGTTGGGGCAGCGACACTGAAGCTTTCTTT.